The 18 T cell receptor beta chains presented below share a single source sample, sequenced in a study of T-cell reconstitution after alpha-beta-depleted transplantation in children. Unique molecular identifiers were incorporated into the prepared TCRbeta library. MiXCR, run by TCRdb on the PCR reads, gives a single entry per CDR3 protein. In the table there are around 500,000 distinct CDR3 sequences, approximately 22% of which are singletons. This material consisted of PBMCs, mostly from graft donor cells, taken 360 days after TCRalphabeta/CD19-depleted stem cell transplant. All receptors come from a boy in the first two years of life who had a stem cell transplant for acute myeloid leukemia, so the T cells may come from the graft donor.

This chain joins TRBV29-1 and TRBJ1-3, with D tentatively TRBD1 (6 bases). This CDR3 spans 19 amino acids. The V gene's germline CDR1 is SQVTM and CDR2 ANQGSEA. V lost 0 bases and J 0 bases, leaving 21 bases between the germline ends. CDR3 protein: CSVEDRGPGQAFSGNTIYF. The CDR3 DNA sequence: TGCAGCGTTGAAGATCGGGGACCGGGACAAGCCTTCTCTGGAAACACCATATATTTT.

The V and J genes are TRBV20-1 and TRBJ2-2, with TRBD1 identical over 8 bases. Germline V gene lookup returns CDR1 DFQATT and CDR2 SNEGSKA (reference sequence). Unmatched junction bases numbered 9, after V lost 6 bases and J lost 6 bases. The length of the CDR3 is 14 residues. The CDR3 reads CSAEPPTGAGELFF. The DNA for the CDR3 is TGCAGTGCAGAACCACCGACAGGGGCCGGGGAGCTGTTTTTT.

J is TRBJ2-5 and V is TRBV4-3; 9 nucleotides agree with TRBD2. With 4 bases clipped from V and 3 bases from J, the junction kept 6 bases outside the gene matches. CDR3 length equals 15 residues. The germline gives CDR1 LGHNA, CDR2 YSLEER. As DNA, the CDR3 is TGCGCCAGCAGCCTCTGGGCTAGCGGGGAAGAGACCCAGTACTTC. This translates into CASSLWASGEETQYF.

This clonotype was counted a few times. In DNA, the CDR3 is TGCAGTGCTAGGGGCATGACAGGGGAGGACACCGGGGAGCTGTTTTTT. Its translation is CSARGMTGEDTGELFF. The V gene is TRBV20-1, the J gene TRBJ2-2; 8 bases are a match to TRBD1. This CDR3 comprises 16 residues. V lost 3 bases to trimming and J lost 3 bases; unmatched junction nucleotides: 9. In germline, CDR1 is DFQATT, CDR2 SNEGSKA (reference sequence).

The chain uses TRBV2 and TRBJ2-3; D possibly corresponds to TRBD2 (6 bases). Germline lookup yields CDR1 SNHLY and CDR2 FYNNEI. This CDR3 region has 17 residues. V was cut by 7 bases and J by 7 bases, with 27 bases left in between. The CDR3 sequence: CASKQSGYSGHHYTQYF. CDR3 sequence (DNA): TGTGCCAGCAAGCAGTCGGGATATAGCGGCCACCATTATACGCAGTATTTT.

This clonotype was counted at least ten times. DNA for the CDR3: TGCAGCGTGACTCCTGGGTCCTGGGTCGGGGATTACGGGGAGCTGTTTTTT. This encodes CSVTPGSWVGDYGELFF. The chain carries TRBV29-1 and TRBJ2-2; D is perhaps TRBD2 (5 bases). This CDR3 comprises 17 residues. The germline V gene has CDR1 SQVTM and CDR2 ANQGSEA. Trimming cost V 6 bases and J 7 bases, with 27 bases left between them.

This clonotype was counted only a few times. The V call is TRBV7-9, the J call TRBJ2-1; D gene ambiguous. Trimming left V 4 bases short and J 6 bases short, with 10 bases between. The germline gives CDR1 SEHNR, CDR2 FQNEAQ (reference sequence). The CDR3 covers 13 residues. In DNA, the CDR3 is TGTGCCAGCAGCTACGCTGTGCTCAATGAGCAGTTCTTC. Protein product: CASSYAVLNEQFF.

CDR3 sequence (DNA): TGTGCCAGCAGTCCCTGGACCGCGAGCTCCTACAATGAGCAGTTCTTC. This codes for CASSPWTASSYNEQFF. V usage is TRBV12-3 or TRBV12-4 and J usage is TRBJ2-1; D remains unclear. The V gene lost 5 bases and the J gene lost 0 bases, with 14 bases spanning the gap. The CDR3 is 16 residues long.

This clonotype was seen many times. The rearrangement uses TRBV5-1 and TRBJ2-3; D remains unclear. V dropped 4 bases and J dropped 4 bases, with 13 bases sitting between them. Germline V gives CDR1 SGHRS, CDR2 YFSETQ. This CDR3 spans 14 amino acids. DNA for the CDR3: TGCGCCAGCAGCCGCGCCCTTGAGGCAGATACGCAGTATTTT. As protein: CASSRALEADTQYF. Full variable domain (rest looked up from reference TRBV5-1 and TRBJ2-3): KAGVTQTPRYLIKTRGQQVTLSCSPISGHRSVSWYQQTPGQGLQFLFEYFSETQRNKGNFPGRFSGRQFSNSRSEMNVSTLELGDSALYLCASSRALEADTQYFGPGTRLTVL.

This clonotype was seen only a few times. The chain is built from TRBV29-1 and TRBJ1-2; maybe TRBD1 (5 bases). This CDR3 is built from 13 residues. V was pared by 6 bases and J by 4 bases, with 15 bases between. Germline lookup yields CDR1 SQVTM and CDR2 ANQGSEA. CDR3 sequence reads: CSVGTDNGYGYTF. CDR3 nucleotide sequence: TGCAGCGTAGGGACCGACAATGGCTATGGCTACACCTTC.

This clonotype was seen repeatedly, ten times or more. The V gene is TRBV12-3 or TRBV12-4, the J gene TRBJ1-5; D gene uncertain. Trimming removed 4 bases from V and 3 bases from J, with 10 bases in between. The CDR3 contains 14 residues. CDR3 bases: TGTGCCAGCAGTTCCCGCAGCTTCAATCAGCCCCAGCATTTT. Translated: CASSSRSFNQPQHF.

The V call is TRBV7-2, the J call TRBJ1-1, with 8 nucleotides matching TRBD1. Germline loops: CDR1 SGHTA, CDR2 FQGNSA. V shed 5 bases, J shed 4 bases, and the junction held 9 bases outside the gene matches. The CDR3 contains 15 residues. CDR3 bases: TGTGCCAGCAGCCCAAGGACAGGGTCGGTCACTGAAGCTTTCTTT. Residues: CASSPRTGSVTEAFF.

This clonotype was found many times. The rearrangement links TRBV4-1 to TRBJ1-6; no reliable D call. Germline CDR1 MGHRA, CDR2 YSYEKL. The CDR3 is made up of 21 amino acids. Trimming cost V 0 bases and J 0 bases, with 21 bases left between them. The CDR3 reads CASSQEMTGYLWSSYNSPLHF. DNA for the CDR3: TGCGCCAGCAGCCAAGAAATGACCGGGTATCTGTGGAGCTCCTATAATTCACCCCTCCACTTT.

The sample holds a few counts of this clonotype. The chain combines TRBV7-7 with TRBJ2-5; 8 nucleotides line up with TRBD1. The germline V gene has CDR1 SSHAT and CDR2 FNYEAQ (reference sequence). CDR3 length: 13 residues. V lost 5 bases, J lost 4 bases, and 3 bases stayed unmatched. The CDR3 DNA follows: TGTGCCAGCAGCCACGACAGGGGAGAGACCCAGTACTTC. Translating it yields CASSHDRGETQYF.

The chain joins TRBV4-3 to TRBJ2-7; TRBD1 is a possible D gene (5 bases). There are 15 residues in the CDR3. CDR1 and CDR2 from the germline V gene are LGHNA and YSLEER. The V end lost 0 bases, the J end lost 4 bases, and 13 bases lay between the germline ends. The CDR3 DNA reads as TGCGCCAGCAGCCAAGATCAATCAGGGTGGTACGAGCAGTACTTC. It encodes CASSQDQSGWYEQYF.

The chain uses TRBV12-3 or TRBV12-4 and TRBJ1-1; D is unresolved. V dropped 4 bases and J dropped 1 base, with 13 bases sitting between them. The CDR3 is made up of 15 amino acids. The DNA of the CDR3 is TGTGCCAGCAGTTCTCGGGGAAGGCCGAACACTGAAGCTTTCTTT. It is translated as CASSSRGRPNTEAFF.

The rearrangement links TRBV24-1 to TRBJ2-1; TRBD1 agrees at 10 bases. CDR1 KGHDR and CDR2 SFDVKD come from the germline V gene. CDR3 length equals 15 residues. Trimming cost V 9 bases and J 7 bases; bases outside gene matches: 11. The CDR3 protein is CATRGGTGVRNEQFF. As DNA, the CDR3 is TGTGCCACCCGGGGCGGGACAGGGGTAAGGAATGAGCAGTTCTTC.

Only a few counts were recorded for this clonotype. V usage is TRBV20-1 and J usage is TRBJ1-6; TRBD1 matches 7 bases. Trimming took 4 bases from V and 2 from J; bases not matched to a gene: 5. This CDR3 is 15 amino acids long. Germline V CDR1 and CDR2: DFQATT, SNEGSKA (reference sequence). In DNA form, the CDR3 reads TGCAGTGCTAAGGACAGGCGCGCCTATAATTCACCCCTCCACTTT. Translation: CSAKDRRAYNSPLHF.